This passage covers 22 T cell receptor beta chains from one sample sequenced in a study of T cells in localized non-small cell lung cancer. The protocol was immunoSEQ multiplex PCR, while the TCRdb copy is restricted to in-frame clones and leaves out a portion. The table lists some 1,900 clones, roughly 23% of them singletons. This specimen consisted of normal lung tissue next to the tumor, obtained before any cancer treatment. The receptor source for this set is a female donor of 60 years or more with stage I lung adenocarcinoma.

The CDR3 protein is CASSIRVRAGGVSAGELFF. The CDR3 DNA reads as TGTGCCAGTAGTATTCGTGTTCGTGCAGGGGGCGTCTCCGCCGGGGAGCTGTTTTTT. This chain uses TRBV19 with TRBJ2-2; 8 bases are a match to TRBD1. Germline trimming cut 3 bases from V and 6 bases from J; bases unmatched to any gene: 18. CDR1 is LNHDA, CDR2 SQIVND, per germline (reference sequence). CDR3 length: 19 amino acids.

V is TRBV19 and J is TRBJ1-5; 9 nucleotides match TRBD1. Trimming at V came to 6 bases and at J to 7 bases, leaving 4 bases not matched to a gene. CDR3 length: 13 residues. Per the germline V gene, CDR1 is LNHDA and CDR2 is SQIVND (reference sequence). The CDR3 DNA is TGTGCCAGTAGCCCGGGACAGGGCCAGCCCCAGCATTTT. Its translation: CASSPGQGQPQHF. Looking up the rest from reference TRBV19 and TRBJ1-5 gives the full variable domain: DGGITQSPKYLFRKEGQNVTLSCEQNLNHDAMYWYRQDPGQGLRLIYYSQIVNDFQKGDIAEGYSVSREKKESFPLTVTSAQKNPTAFYLCASSPGQGQPQHFGDGTRLSIL.

This sequence joins TRBV28 and TRBJ1-3; possible D gene TRBD1, 6 bases. Trimming shortened V by 9 bases and J by 8 bases, and 20 bases separated the two germline ends. The germline gives CDR1 MDHEN, CDR2 SYDVKM. The CDR3 has 14 amino acids. CDR3 in amino acids: CASSMGGGRDTIYF. CDR3 coding DNA: TGTGCCAGTTCTATGGGAGGGGGTCGGGACACCATATATTTT.

There are a few counts of this clone. The chain is built from TRBV11-3 and TRBJ2-5; weak D call: TRBD1 (6 bases). Trimming cost V 3 bases and J 2 bases, with 10 bases left between them. The V gene's germline CDR1 is SGHNT and CDR2 YENEEA. The length of the CDR3 is 14 residues. CDR3 region: CASSFVDRQETQYF. CDR3 DNA sequence: TGTGCCAGCAGCTTCGTGGACAGACAAGAGACCCAGTACTTC. Drawing the rest from reference TRBV11-3 and TRBJ2-5, the complete variable domain is EAGVVQSPRYKIIEKKQPVAFWCNPISGHNTLYWYLQNLGQGPELLIRYENEEAVDDSQLPKDRFSAERLKGVDSTLKIQPAELGDSAVYLCASSFVDRQETQYFGPGTRLLVL.

This chain joins TRBV4-1 and TRBJ2-1; D not resolved. Trimming left V 1 base short and J 0 bases short, with 7 bases between. Germline V gene lookup returns CDR1 MGHRA and CDR2 YSYEKL. The CDR3 is made up of 15 amino acids. CDR3 sequence reads: CASSQGEASYNEQFF. The DNA for the CDR3 is TGCGCCAGCAGCCAAGGTGAGGCCTCCTACAATGAGCAGTTCTTC.

This clone has more than one count but fewer than ten. The chain joins TRBV9 to TRBJ1-2; 8 nucleotides line up with TRBD1. Germline CDR1 and CDR2: SGDLS and YYNGEE. The CDR3 length is 14 residues. V shed 4 bases, J shed 2 bases, and the junction held 4 bases outside the gene matches. The CDR3 nucleotides read TGTGCCAGCAGCTTGGGGACAGGCAACTATGGCTACACCTTC. As protein: CASSLGTGNYGYTF.

V and J are TRBV5-1 and TRBJ1-4; 11 bases map to TRBD1. The ends lost 3 bases at V and 8 bases at J; junction bases unmatched: 3. This CDR3 is built from 14 residues. The germline gives CDR1 SGHRS, CDR2 YFSETQ. CDR3 coding DNA: TGCGCCAGCAGCTGGGGACAGGGGGGAGAAAAACTGTTTTTT. Protein product: CASSWGQGGEKLFF. Filled out from reference TRBV5-1 and TRBJ1-4, the complete variable domain reads KAGVTQTPRYLIKTRGQQVTLSCSPISGHRSVSWYQQTPGQGLQFLFEYFSETQRNKGNFPGRFSGRQFSNSRSEMNVSTLELGDSALYLCASSWGQGGEKLFFGSGTQLSVL.

This chain links TRBV15 with TRBJ2-7, with TRBD2 identical over 11 bases. With V trimmed by 0 bases and J by 1 base, 8 bases remained unmatched. Germline V gene data show CDR1 as LNHNV and CDR2 as YYDKDF (reference sequence). The CDR3 consists of 18 residues. CDR3 protein: CATSRDPSGRTTSYEQYF. The CDR3 DNA reads TGTGCCACCAGCAGAGATCCTAGCGGGAGGACTACTTCCTACGAGCAGTACTTC.

The rearrangement uses TRBV15 and TRBJ2-7, with 8 positions matching TRBD1. V lost 5 bases, J lost 6 bases, and 9 bases stayed unmatched. Per the germline V gene, CDR1 is LNHNV and CDR2 is YYDKDF (reference sequence). This CDR3 has 14 residues. CDR3 in amino acids: CATSEDRGLGEQYF. DNA for the CDR3: TGTGCCACCAGCGAAGACAGGGGTCTTGGCGAGCAGTACTTC.

The V call is TRBV10-2, the J call TRBJ2-4; TRBD1 or TRBD2 may be the D gene (5 bases each). V was shortened by 4 bases and J by 1 base, with 14 bases between the two germline ends. The CDR3 loop spans 16 amino acids. Looked up from germline, CDR1 is WSHSY and CDR2 is SAAADI. CDR3 sequence: CASSGGTAGAKNIQYF. The CDR3 bases are TGCGCCAGCAGTGGAGGGACGGCAGGGGCCAAAAACATTCAGTACTTC.

V and J are TRBV29-1 and TRBJ2-1; TRBD2 aligns across 7 bases. Per the germline V gene, CDR1 is SQVTM and CDR2 is ANQGSEA. With 7 bases clipped from V and 9 bases from J, the junction kept 9 bases outside the gene matches. The CDR3 length is 12 residues. Here the CDR3 reads CSAGLVRGEQFF. CDR3 coding DNA: TGCAGCGCCGGACTAGTTCGGGGTGAGCAGTTCTTC.

In this sample, this clone turned up a few times. The chain links TRBV9 to TRBJ2-7, with 9 bases that match TRBD2. Germline CDR1 is SGDLS and CDR2 is YYNGEE. CDR3 length equals 17 residues. V dropped 4 bases and J dropped 6; count of bases not matched to a gene: 17. The CDR3 here is CASSPGGGRALGLEQYF. DNA of the CDR3: TGTGCCAGCAGCCCCGGGGGCGGGAGGGCCCTAGGTCTCGAGCAGTACTTC.

In this sample, this clone turned up a few times. This chain links TRBV7-5 with TRBJ2-1; the table's D call of TRBD2 was not tested on the DNA. TRBV7-5 is listed as a pseudogene. The CDR3 loop spans 15 amino acids. Here the CDR3 reads CARSLAAGAWWEQFF. DNA for the CDR3: TGTGCCAGAAGCTTAGCGGCGGGAGCCTGGTGGGAGCAGTTCTTC.

This clone is deemed medium-sized. The gene calls are TRBV6-8 and TRBJ2-7, with 9 bases identical to TRBD2. Trimming removed 0 bases from V and 1 base from J; junction bases left unmatched: 4. Germline CDR1 MNHGY, CDR2 SAAAGT. CDR3 length: 16 residues. Written as DNA, the CDR3 is TGTGCCAGCAGTTACTCGAGTCTAGCGGGGTCCTACGAGCAGTACTTC. Translated: CASSYSSLAGSYEQYF.

This chain links TRBV18 with TRBJ1-1, with TRBD1 matching over 8 bases. From germline, CDR1 is KGHSH and CDR2 LQKENI. With V trimmed by 6 bases and J by 4 bases, 16 bases remained unmatched. CDR3 length equals 17 residues. The CDR3 region has the DNA TGTGCCAGCTCGCCCTCTGTTGCACAGGGGGAGGGCACTGAAGCTTTCTTT. Translating it yields CASSPSVAQGEGTEAFF.

This clone has just a few counts. The rearrangement links TRBV1 to TRBJ2-1; TRBD2, the D gene given by the table, was not confirmed from the DNA. TRBV1 is a pseudogene segment. The CDR3 covers 18 residues. As DNA, the CDR3 is TGCGCCAGCAGCCCCCGAACTAGCGGGGATCCTTTATACAATGAGCAGTTCTTC. Translation: CASSPRTSGDPLYNEQFF.

Only a few counts were recorded for this clone. The chain uses TRBV9 and TRBJ1-1; 8 positions agree with TRBD1. Trimming removed 5 bases from V and 4 bases from J; junction bases left unmatched: 7. Per germline, CDR1 SGDLS and CDR2 YYNGEE. This CDR3 is 14 amino acids long. The CDR3 protein is CASSGQGASTEAFF. CDR3 bases: TGTGCCAGCAGTGGTCAGGGGGCGAGCACTGAAGCTTTCTTT. The whole variable domain, remainder taken from reference TRBV9 and TRBJ1-1, is DSGVTQTPKHLITATGQRVTLRCSPRSGDLSVYWYQQSLDQGLQFLIQYYNGEERAKGNILERFSAQQFPDLHSELNLSSLELGDSALYFCASSGQGASTEAFFGQGTRLTVV.

This clone was counted between two and nine times. The chain joins TRBV6-8 to TRBJ2-1; 9 nucleotides agree with TRBD2. Germline values: CDR1 MNHGY, CDR2 SAAAGT. The CDR3 sequence is 16 residues long. With V trimmed by 3 bases and J by 8 bases, 11 bases remained unmatched. CDR3 residues: CASSYGEGTSTHEQFF. CDR3 nucleotide sequence: TGTGCCAGCAGTTATGGGGAGGGGACTAGCACCCATGAGCAGTTCTTC.

The chain uses TRBV28 and TRBJ1-2; weak D call: TRBD1 (6 bases). V lost 2 bases, J lost 0 bases, and 16 bases lay in between. The length of the CDR3 is 17 residues. CDR1 and CDR2 (germline): MDHEN, SYDVKM. The CDR3 DNA reads TGTGCCAGCAGTTTAAGGTTAACAGGGCTACCTAACTATGGCTACACCTTC. Translated, it gives CASSLRLTGLPNYGYTF.

This clone has only a few counts. The rearrangement links TRBV9 to TRBJ2-1; the D gene is possibly TRBD1 (5 bases). The CDR3 totals 15 residues. Trimming stripped 5 bases from V and 5 bases from J, with 17 bases between. Germline values: CDR1 SGDLS, CDR2 YYNGEE. DNA for the CDR3: TGTGCCAGCAGTGAGAGGACACGATGGGACAATGAGCAGTTCTTC. Its translation is CASSERTRWDNEQFF.

In its sample, this clone was seen a few times. J is TRBJ1-1 and V is TRBV9, with D maybe TRBD1 (5 bases). The CDR3 is 14 residues long. CDR1 and CDR2 (germline): SGDLS, YYNGEE. Trimming shortened V by 4 bases and J by 3 bases, and 13 bases separated the two germline ends. CDR3 in amino acids: CASSWDDRDTEAFF. The CDR3 DNA follows: TGTGCCAGCAGCTGGGACGACCGGGACACTGAAGCTTTCTTT.

The chain is built from TRBV5-1 and TRBJ1-4; 9 bases map to TRBD1. The CDR3 is 15 amino acids. V lost 3 bases and J lost 8; bases outside the gene matches: 8. Germline V gives CDR1 SGHRS, CDR2 YFSETQ. The CDR3 sequence: CASSSQGAEGEKLFF. In nucleotides, the CDR3 is TGCGCCAGCAGCTCACAGGGGGCGGAGGGAGAAAAACTGTTTTTT.